These 23 T cell receptor beta chains were sequenced from one sample in a study of T cell repertoires in cytomegalovirus infection. Antigens for these TCRs are unknown. TCRdb reanalysed the reads using MiXCR and keeps one entry per CDR3 protein. This table has roughly 920,000 distinct CDR3 sequences, roughly 30% appearing once. Here the sequenced sample was cultured CD8+ T cells from PBMCs, taken from culture after CMV antigen stimulation. These receptors all stem from a human donor in good health (CMV status not recorded). Some clones in this sample may be carry-over from other donors' samples.

This chain links TRBV11-2 with TRBJ1-4; D is uncertain. The V gene lost 1 base and the J gene lost 4 bases, with 7 bases spanning the gap. Germline V gives CDR1 SGHAT, CDR2 FQNNGV. The CDR3 is made up of 14 amino acids. CDR3 sequence: CASSLVDLNEKLFF. CDR3 coding DNA: TGTGCCAGCAGCTTAGTGGATCTTAATGAAAAACTGTTTTTT. Using reference TRBV11-2 and TRBJ1-4 for the parts outside the CDR3, the full variable domain is EAGVAQSPRYKIIEKRQSVAFWCNPISGHATLYWYQQILGQGPKLLIQFQNNGVVDDSQLPKDRFSAERLKGVDSTLKIQPAKLEDSAVYLCASSLVDLNEKLFFGSGTQLSVL.

The chain recombines TRBV28 with TRBJ1-2; TRBD1 matches 7 bases. The CDR3 runs 15 residues. Germline values: CDR1 MDHEN, CDR2 SYDVKM. The J segment lost 1 base and the V segment lost 5 bases, leaving 7 bases of the junction unmatched. In DNA, the CDR3 is TGTGCCAGCAGTCAGCCGGGACAGAGTAACTATGGCTACACCTTC. Amino acid sequence: CASSQPGQSNYGYTF.

This clonotype was counted ten times or more. The rearrangement joins TRBV6-1 to TRBJ2-3; D might be TRBD2 (6 bases). The CDR3 has 17 residues. The V gene lost 1 base and the J gene lost 4 bases, with 18 bases spanning the gap. CDR1 and CDR2 from the germline V gene are MNHNS and SASEGT. The CDR3 sequence is CASSEDPFRGFADTQYF. In DNA, the CDR3 is TGTGCCAGCAGTGAAGACCCGTTTCGGGGGTTTGCAGATACGCAGTATTTT.

This clonotype was counted a few times. The chain couples TRBV27 to TRBJ1-5, with D possibly matching TRBD1 (5 bases). V was cut by 5 bases and J by 3 bases, with 14 bases left in between. Germline V gene lookup returns CDR1 MNHEY and CDR2 SMNVEV (reference sequence). The length of the CDR3 is 15 residues. CDR3: CASSLTSQDNQPQHF. The DNA for the CDR3 is TGTGCCAGCAGTCTCACATCACAGGACAATCAGCCCCAGCATTTT.

The V and J genes are TRBV7-8 and TRBJ2-5, with D perhaps given as TRBD1 or TRBD2 (5 bases each). The germline gives CDR1 SGHVS, CDR2 FQNEAQ. The CDR3 contains 18 residues. Trimming shortened V by 0 bases and J by 4 bases, and 21 bases separated the two germline ends. The CDR3 DNA is TGTGCCAGCAGCTTAGCTCCAGCAGGGACGCCCGAGGGAGAGACCCAGTACTTC. It yields the protein CASSLAPAGTPEGETQYF. Complete variable domain (other parts from reference TRBV7-8 and TRBJ2-5): GAGVSQSPRYKVAKRGQDVALRCDPISGHVSLFWYQQALGQGPEFLTYFQNEAQLDKSGLPSDRFFAERPEGSVSTLKIQRTQQEDSAVYLCASSLAPAGTPEGETQYFGPGTRLLVL.

A few counts support this clonotype. This chain joins TRBV7-2 and TRBJ1-1; D may be TRBD1 (5 bases). The ends were cut back, 3 bases at V and 3 bases at J, with 11 bases in the middle. Germline values: CDR1 SGHTA, CDR2 FQGNSA. The CDR3 is 14 amino acids. The CDR3: CASSFTVGDTEAFF. The DNA of the CDR3 is TGTGCCAGCAGCTTCACAGTGGGGGACACTGAAGCTTTCTTT. The complete variable domain, with remaining parts taken from reference TRBV7-2 and TRBJ1-1, reads GAGVSQSPSNKVTEKGKDVELRCDPISGHTALYWYRQSLGQGLEFLIYFQGNSAPDKSGLPSDRFSAERTGGSVSTLTIQRTQQEDSAVYLCASSFTVGDTEAFFGQGTRLTVV.

This clonotype turned up a few times. The chain is built from TRBV5-8 and TRBJ2-2; 10 nucleotides match TRBD1. Trimming at V came to 4 bases and at J to 3 bases, leaving 6 bases not matched to a gene. The CDR3 length is 16 residues. Germline V gene data show CDR1 as SGHTS and CDR2 as YDEGEE. CDR3 loop: CASSPEGQGYTGELFF. CDR3 nucleotides: TGTGCCAGCAGCCCTGAGGGACAGGGGTACACCGGGGAGCTGTTTTTT.

This chain joins TRBV27 and TRBJ2-1, with D tentatively TRBD1 (5 bases). The length of the CDR3 is 16 residues. CDR1 and CDR2 from the germline V gene are MNHEY and SMNVEV (reference sequence). The V and J ends lost 0 bases and 4 bases respectively, with 13 bases between them. The CDR3 nucleotides read TGTGCCAGCAGTTTATCGATAGGGGATTCGTACAATGAGCAGTTCTTC. Its protein product is CASSLSIGDSYNEQFF.

This chain joins TRBV9 and TRBJ2-3; TRBD1 matches at 7 bases. Germline lookup yields CDR1 SGDLS and CDR2 YYNGEE. This CDR3 has 15 amino acids. J was trimmed by 5 bases and V by 0 bases; bases with no gene match: 6. The CDR3 is CASSVEGAQGDTQYF. CDR3 DNA sequence: TGTGCCAGCAGCGTAGAGGGGGCGCAAGGAGATACGCAGTATTTT.

This clonotype was counted a few times. The chain couples TRBV7-6 to TRBJ2-3; the D gene could be TRBD1 or TRBD2 (5 bases each). The germline V gene encodes CDR1 SGHVS and CDR2 FNYEAQ. The V gene lost 1 base and the J gene lost 5 bases, with 13 bases spanning the gap. CDR3 length: 15 residues. The CDR3: CASSLGGAPLDTQYF. CDR3 in DNA: TGTGCCAGCAGCTTAGGAGGGGCCCCGTTAGATACGCAGTATTTT.

The chain is built from TRBV3-1 and TRBJ2-2; TRBD2 matches at 7 bases. Germline values: CDR1 LGHDT, CDR2 YNNKEL (reference sequence). V trimming: 0 bases; J trimming: 2 bases; junction bases outside the gene matches: 18. The CDR3 is 21 residues long. Here the CDR3 DNA reads TGTGCCAGCAGCCAAGAAACCCGATGGGGAGGGGCCCAAATCAACACCGGGGAGCTGTTTTTT. Encoded protein: CASSQETRWGGAQINTGELFF.

The chain carries TRBV7-4 and TRBJ1-5; D not resolved. The V end was cut by 4 bases, the J end by 0 bases, with 7 bases between. CDR1 and CDR2 (germline): SGHVT, SQSDAQ. This CDR3 spans 14 amino acids. The CDR3 loop reads CASSSQYSNQPQHF. In DNA form, the CDR3 reads TGTGCCAGCAGCTCGCAGTATAGCAATCAGCCCCAGCATTTT.

This chain uses TRBV13 with TRBJ2-1, with 9 bases matching TRBD2. Germline CDR1 PRHDT, CDR2 FYEKMQ (reference sequence). Trimming took 1 base from V and 8 from J; bases not matched to a gene: 12. CDR3 length equals 17 residues. CDR3 nucleotides: TGTGCCAGCAGCTTAGAGGTGGCGGGGGGGAGGAAGGATGAGCAGTTCTTC. Translation: CASSLEVAGGRKDEQFF.

This clonotype appeared a few times. The chain employs TRBV10-2 and TRBJ1-1, with 7 bases that match TRBD1. V dropped 7 bases and J dropped 1; count of bases not matched to a gene: 6. The CDR3 has 14 residues. CDR1 is WSHSY, CDR2 SAAADI, per germline. The CDR3 nucleotides are TGCGCCAGCAAGGGGGCAGGGCAGAACACTGAAGCTTTCTTT. It codes for CASKGAGQNTEAFF.

This chain uses TRBV12-5 with TRBJ2-3, with D perhaps matching TRBD2 (5 bases). The CDR3 totals 16 residues. Trimming took off 5 bases at V and 4 bases at J, with 19 bases between the two ends. Germline V gene lookup returns CDR1 LGHNT and CDR2 FRNRAP. The CDR3 sequence is CASGDYVGERADTQYF. As DNA, the CDR3 is TGTGCTAGTGGTGACTACGTCGGGGAACGCGCAGATACGCAGTATTTT.

About this clonotype: With a much larger clone just one base away, this may be a read error. The chain joins TRBV7-6 to TRBJ2-2; D remains ambiguous. This CDR3 has 13 residues. CDR1 is SGHVS and CDR2 is FNYEAQ in the germline V gene. Trimming stripped 1 base from V and 6 bases from J, with 6 bases between. The chain's CDR3 is CASSLEEPGELFF. The CDR3 DNA is TGTGCCAGCAGCTTAGAGGAGCCCGGGGAGCTGTTTTTT.

V and J are TRBV7-2 and TRBJ2-1; no clear D gene. From germline, CDR1 is SGHTA and CDR2 FQGNSA. This CDR3 contains 17 residues. The V end lost 0 bases, the J end lost 4 bases, and 16 bases lay between the germline ends. The CDR3 loop reads CASSLAPRRKEYNEQFF. In DNA form, the CDR3 reads TGTGCCAGCAGCTTAGCCCCCCGTCGAAAAGAATACAATGAGCAGTTCTTC.

There are a few counts of this clonotype. The V call is TRBV27, the J call TRBJ2-3, with 7 nucleotides matching TRBD2. This CDR3 contains 11 residues. Germline V gene lookup returns CDR1 MNHEY and CDR2 SMNVEV (reference sequence). Losses at the gene ends were 10 bases for V and 8 bases for J; bases not matched to a gene: 6. The CDR3 loop reads CATFWGGTQYF. Here the CDR3 DNA reads TGTGCCACCTTCTGGGGGGGTACGCAGTATTTT.

The rearrangement links TRBV5-5 to TRBJ2-7, with 9 bases identical to TRBD1. Unmatched junction bases numbered 6, after V lost 4 bases and J lost 4 bases. The CDR3 is 14 residues long. The V gene's germline CDR1 is SGHKS and CDR2 YYEKEE (reference sequence). The CDR3 protein is CASSDIGQGYEQYV. CDR3 coding DNA: TGTGCCAGCAGCGATATCGGACAGGGGTACGAGCAGTACGTC.

This clonotype was detected only once. V and J are TRBV6-5 and TRBJ1-1; perhaps TRBD1 as D (5 bases). This CDR3 spans 12 amino acids. Between the trimmed V and J ends, which lost 6 bases and 5 bases, there was a span of 10 bases. Germline CDR1 and CDR2: MNHEY and SVGAGI. Here the CDR3 DNA reads TGTGCCAGCAGCGGGGGGGTGACTGAAGCTTTCTTT. Translating it yields CASSGGVTEAFF.

This clonotype was counted at least ten times. The CDR3 nucleotides read TGTGCCAGCAGCTTACTGAAGGGTATGACTGAAGCTTTCTTT. Translating it yields CASSLLKGMTEAFF. The rearrangement uses TRBV7-2 and TRBJ1-1; D call uncertain. The germline CDR1 and CDR2 sequences are SGHTA and FQGNSA. V was shortened by 2 bases and J by 5 bases, with 12 bases between the two germline ends. The CDR3 is 14 residues long.

The CDR3 protein is CASSSLGPFSYNEQFF. The DNA of the CDR3 is TGTGCCAGCAGCTCCCTAGGGCCTTTCTCCTACAATGAGCAGTTCTTC. The chain uses TRBV5-6 and TRBJ2-1; D unresolved. With 3 bases removed from V and 0 bases from J, the gap between germline ends came to 13 bases. Per the germline V gene, CDR1 is SGHDT and CDR2 is YYEEEE. The CDR3 contains 16 residues.

A note on this clonotype: Since a much larger clone is just one base distant, this may be a read error. The CDR3 carries no conserved terminal phenylalanine or tryptophan, so it likely arises from a read error. The chain joins TRBV7-6 to TRBJ2-1; TRBD2 might be the D (6 bases). Germline CDR1 reads SGHVS; CDR2 reads FNYEAQ. The V gene lost 8 bases and the J gene lost 5 bases, with 16 bases spanning the gap. The CDR3 extends over 14 amino acids. The CDR3 here is CASSEGGLNNEQFS. CDR3 bases: TGTGCCAGCTCCGAAGGAGGGCTTAACAATGAGCAGTTCTCC.